This passage covers 20 T cell receptor beta chains from one sample sequenced in a study of early T cells in non-severe SARS-CoV-2 infection. TCRdb used MiXCR to reprocess the 5' RACE reads, holding one entry per CDR3 protein. Among roughly 100,000 distinct CDR3 sequences listed, 14% were seen once. Sequenced: whole blood. The receptors shown here come from an adult who was a healthcare worker with PCR-confirmed SARS-CoV-2 infection or an uninfected control (not recorded which).

V gene TRBV2 combines with J gene TRBJ1-6; weak D call: TRBD1 (6 bases). This CDR3 spans 16 amino acids. Germline values: CDR1 SNHLY, CDR2 FYNNEI. The V and J ends lost 7 bases and 4 bases respectively, with 17 bases between them. The CDR3 DNA follows: TGTGCCAGCACCCAAGGGGGGTTGGCGTATAATTCACCCCTCCACTTT. Translating it yields CASTQGGLAYNSPLHF.

V is TRBV15 and J is TRBJ1-6, with 7 bases that match TRBD1. Germline lookup yields CDR1 LNHNV and CDR2 YYDKDF (reference sequence). V shed 3 bases and J 7 bases; nucleotides not matched to a gene: 9. This CDR3 comprises 16 residues. CDR3 nucleotide sequence: TGTGCCACCAGCAGCCGGACAGGCAGCGTAAATTCACCCCTCCACTTT. It codes for CATSSRTGSVNSPLHF. The whole variable domain, filled in from reference TRBV15 and TRBJ1-6, reads DAMVIQNPRYQVTQFGKPVTLSCSQTLNHNVMYWYQQKSSQAPKLLFHYYDKDFNNEADTPDNFQSRRPNTSFCFLDIRSPGLGDTAMYLCATSSRTGSVNSPLHFGNGTRLTVT.

The table lists this clonotype with a few counts. The genes are TRBV5-1 and TRBJ2-3; D uncertain. The germline V and J ends were trimmed by 0 bases and 0 bases, with 11 bases remaining between them. The length of the CDR3 is 16 residues. Per the germline V gene, CDR1 is SGHRS and CDR2 is YFSETQ. The chain's CDR3 is CASSLDRPTSTDTQYF. In DNA form, the CDR3 reads TGCGCCAGCAGCTTGGACAGACCTACTAGCACAGATACGCAGTATTTT. The full variable domain, with the rest looked up from reference TRBV5-1 and TRBJ2-3, is KAGVTQTPRYLIKTRGQQVTLSCSPISGHRSVSWYQQTPGQGLQFLFEYFSETQRNKGNFPGRFSGRQFSNSRSEMNVSTLELGDSALYLCASSLDRPTSTDTQYFGPGTRLTVL.

This clonotype occurred many times. The V gene is TRBV4-3, the J gene TRBJ2-7; TRBD1 matches at 8 bases. CDR1 is LGHNA, CDR2 YSLEER, per germline. J was trimmed by 5 bases and V by 3 bases; bases with no gene match: 6. The CDR3 loop spans 14 amino acids. The CDR3 DNA reads TGCGCCAGCAGCCAGGACAGGGTGTCTGACGAGCAGTACTTC. Translated: CASSQDRVSDEQYF.

V usage is TRBV5-8 and J usage is TRBJ1-4; TRBD1 matches 8 bases. The CDR3 loop spans 14 amino acids. V lost 6 bases to trimming and J lost 4 bases; unmatched junction nucleotides: 5. The V gene's germline CDR1 is SGHTS and CDR2 YDEGEE. CDR3 residues: CASNFGQGNEKLFF. CDR3 in DNA: TGTGCCAGCAACTTTGGACAGGGTAATGAAAAACTGTTTTTT.

This clonotype was seen once. A read error may account for a junction end that differs from germline. The V gene is TRBV4-1, the J gene TRBJ1-2; 7 bases are shared with TRBD1. CDR3 size: 14 residues. Germline V gene lookup returns CDR1 MGHRA and CDR2 YSYEKL. CDR3 sequence: CTSSQDRQGYGYTF. DNA for the CDR3: TGCACCAGCAGCCAAGATCGACAGGGCTATGGCTACACCTTC.

This clonotype came up a few times. J is TRBJ2-1 and V is TRBV5-4; D may be TRBD1 (6 bases). In germline, CDR1 is SGHNT, CDR2 YYREEE (reference sequence). This CDR3 has 14 residues. Trimming cost V 4 bases and J 2 bases, with 10 bases left between them. The CDR3 DNA is TGTGCCAGCAGCCCCACAGGGACCTACAATGAGCAGTTCTTC. Residues: CASSPTGTYNEQFF. The full variable domain, completed using reference TRBV5-4 and TRBJ2-1, is ETGVTQSPTHLIKTRGQQVTLRCSSQSGHNTVSWYQQALGQGPQFIFQYYREEENGRGNFPPRFSGLQFPNYSSELNVNALELDDSALYLCASSPTGTYNEQFFGPGTRLTVL.

Only a few counts were recorded for this clonotype. V usage is TRBV11-2 and J usage is TRBJ2-2; TRBD2 agrees at 10 bases. The J segment lost 6 bases and the V segment lost 5 bases, leaving 6 bases of the junction unmatched. The CDR3 contains 15 residues. Germline-derived CDR1 and CDR2 are SGHAT and FQNNGV. The CDR3 DNA sequence: TGTGCCAGCAGCCAAAGCGGGGGGGCCCCCGGGGAGCTGTTTTTT. Translated: CASSQSGGAPGELFF. The full variable domain, rest sourced from reference TRBV11-2 and TRBJ2-2, is EAGVAQSPRYKIIEKRQSVAFWCNPISGHATLYWYQQILGQGPKLLIQFQNNGVVDDSQLPKDRFSAERLKGVDSTLKIQPAKLEDSAVYLCASSQSGGAPGELFFGEGSRLTVL.

This clonotype has ten or more counts. This chain links TRBV11-2 with TRBJ1-3; TRBD1 agrees at 9 bases. Germline V gene sequence: CDR1 SGHAT, CDR2 FQNNGV. The V segment lost 5 bases and the J segment 2 bases; nucleotides outside the gene matches: 10. CDR3 length: 17 residues. CDR3 sequence: CASSQAFGTGTGNTIYF. The CDR3 DNA sequence: TGTGCCAGCAGCCAGGCTTTCGGGACAGGGACTGGAAACACCATATATTTT.

V gene TRBV11-2 combines with J gene TRBJ2-7; D is perhaps TRBD1 (5 bases). V gave up 4 bases and J gave up 0 bases, with 10 bases separating them. CDR1 is SGHAT, CDR2 FQNNGV, per germline. This CDR3 is built from 14 residues. The CDR3: CASSSQGGSYEQYF. CDR3 nucleotides: TGTGCCAGCAGCTCTCAGGGTGGCTCCTACGAGCAGTACTTC.

This clonotype was counted at least ten times. The J gene is TRBJ1-5, the V gene TRBV6-1; possible D gene TRBD1, 5 bases. The CDR3 covers 16 residues. The germline gives CDR1 MNHNS, CDR2 SASEGT. The V end lost 0 bases, the J end lost 3 bases, and 12 bases lay between the germline ends. The CDR3 DNA follows: TGTGCCAGCAGTGAAGCTCTGGGGCTACTCAATCAGCCCCAGCATTTT. Translating gives CASSEALGLLNQPQHF.

This clonotype appeared many times. The J gene is TRBJ2-7, the V gene TRBV29-1; D might be TRBD1 (7 bases). The length of the CDR3 is 14 residues. With 4 bases removed from V and 4 bases from J, the gap between germline ends came to 17 bases. CDR1 and CDR2 (germline): SQVTM, ANQGSEA. DNA for the CDR3: TGCAGCGTTGTTCGGGGGACAGAGAATTACGAGCAGTACTTC. Its protein is CSVVRGTENYEQYF.

This sequence joins TRBV6-6 and TRBJ1-2, with D possibly being TRBD1 (5 bases). Trimming removed 7 bases from V and 0 bases from J, with 12 bases in between. The CDR3 is 14 amino acids. The V gene's germline CDR1 is MNHNY and CDR2 SVGAGI (reference sequence). The CDR3 DNA is TGTGCCAGCATCTCAGGGAAAGCTAACTATGGCTACACCTTC. Protein sequence: CASISGKANYGYTF.

The chain recombines TRBV29-1 with TRBJ1-3; D is perhaps TRBD1 (5 bases). This CDR3 has 15 residues. Germline CDR1 is SQVTM and CDR2 is ANQGSEA. V was pared by 4 bases and J by 2 bases, with 15 bases between. The CDR3 sequence: CSVGHQGGTGNTIYF. DNA of the CDR3: TGCAGCGTTGGCCATCAGGGAGGAACTGGAAACACCATATATTTT.

The chain uses TRBV7-2 and TRBJ2-1, with TRBD2 matching over 7 bases. Losses at the gene ends were 5 bases for V and 9 bases for J; bases not matched to a gene: 19. This CDR3 is built from 17 residues. CDR1 and CDR2 from the germline V gene are SGHTA and FQGNSA. The CDR3 nucleotides are TGTGCCAGCAGCCCCTTGCGAGCGGGGCTGGGATTTGGTGAGCAGTTCTTC. Its translation: CASSPLRAGLGFGEQFF.

V usage is TRBV5-1 and J usage is TRBJ2-7; 10 bases fit TRBD1. The CDR3 contains 16 residues. CDR1 and CDR2 from the germline V gene are SGHRS and YFSETQ. J gave up 4 bases and V 2 bases, and 9 bases lay outside the gene matches. The CDR3 DNA is TGCGCCAGCAGCTTACATAGGACAGGGGGTACTTACGAGCAGTACTTC. This encodes CASSLHRTGGTYEQYF.

The chain employs TRBV3-1 and TRBJ2-4, with D perhaps given as TRBD1 or TRBD2 (5 bases each). Germline CDR1 and CDR2: LGHDT and YNNKEL (reference sequence). The V and J ends lost 1 base and 10 bases respectively, with 8 bases between them. CDR3 length equals 12 residues. The chain's CDR3 is CASSQGWGIQYF. Written as DNA, the CDR3 is TGTGCCAGCAGCCAAGGTTGGGGGATTCAGTACTTC.

The rearrangement uses TRBV29-1 and TRBJ2-4; D call uncertain. This CDR3 has 17 amino acids. CDR1 is SQVTM, CDR2 ANQGSEA, per germline. Trimming stripped 4 bases from V and 0 bases from J, with 19 bases between. The CDR3 spells CSVVEFVRTLAKNIQYF. Written as DNA, the CDR3 is TGCAGCGTTGTCGAGTTTGTCAGGACCTTAGCCAAAAACATTCAGTACTTC.

In this sample, this clonotype turned up a few times. This chain uses TRBV6-2 or TRBV6-3 with TRBJ2-7; the match to TRBD1 covers 7 bases. This CDR3 has 15 residues. Germline-derived CDR1 and CDR2 are MNHEY and SVGEGT. V was pared by 6 bases and J by 3 bases, with 11 bases of the junction left unmatched. For the CDR3, the DNA is TGTGCCAGCAGCCCACAAGGGGACAGCGGCTACGAGCAGTACTTC. This sequence encodes CASSPQGDSGYEQYF.

This clonotype was found many times. V is TRBV10-1 and J is TRBJ1-5; D possibly corresponds to TRBD1 (5 bases). Germline V lookup: CDR1 WNHNN, CDR2 SYGVQD (reference sequence). The CDR3 has 14 residues. The V end lost 8 bases, the J end lost 1 base, and 12 bases lay between the germline ends. CDR3 amino acids: CASGGERSNQPQHF. The CDR3 bases are TGCGCCAGCGGGGGAGAGCGCAGCAATCAGCCCCAGCATTTT.